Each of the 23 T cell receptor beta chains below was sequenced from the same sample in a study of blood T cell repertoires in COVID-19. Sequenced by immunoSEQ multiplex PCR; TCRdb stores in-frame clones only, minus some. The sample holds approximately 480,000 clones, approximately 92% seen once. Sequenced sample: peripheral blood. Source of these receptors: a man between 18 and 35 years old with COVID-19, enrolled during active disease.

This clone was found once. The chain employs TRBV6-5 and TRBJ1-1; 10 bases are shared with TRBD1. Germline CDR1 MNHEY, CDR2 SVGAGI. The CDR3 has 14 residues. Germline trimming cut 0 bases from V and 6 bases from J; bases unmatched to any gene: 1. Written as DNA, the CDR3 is TGTGCCAGCAGTTACTCCGGGACAGGGGCTGAAGCTTTCTTT. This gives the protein CASSYSGTGAEAFF.

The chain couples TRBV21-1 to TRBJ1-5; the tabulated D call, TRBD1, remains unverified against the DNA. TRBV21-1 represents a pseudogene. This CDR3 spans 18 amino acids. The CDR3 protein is CASRPRDRPPGSGQPQHF. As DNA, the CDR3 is TGTGCCAGCAGACCCCGGGACAGGCCTCCTGGGAGCGGTCAGCCCCAGCATTTT.

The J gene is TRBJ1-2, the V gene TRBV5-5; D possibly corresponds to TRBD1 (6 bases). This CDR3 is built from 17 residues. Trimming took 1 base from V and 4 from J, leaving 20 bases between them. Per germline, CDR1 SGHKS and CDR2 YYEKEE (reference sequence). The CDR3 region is CASSLQSGERGGYGYTF. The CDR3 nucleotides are TGTGCCAGCAGCTTGCAGTCAGGGGAGAGGGGGGGCTATGGCTACACCTTC.

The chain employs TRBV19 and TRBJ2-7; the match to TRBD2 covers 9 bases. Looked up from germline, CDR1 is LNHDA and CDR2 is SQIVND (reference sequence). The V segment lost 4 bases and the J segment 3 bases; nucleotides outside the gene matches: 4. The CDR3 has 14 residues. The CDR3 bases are TGTGCCAGTAGTAGGGGACTAGCCGACTACGAGCAGTACTTC. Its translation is CASSRGLADYEQYF.

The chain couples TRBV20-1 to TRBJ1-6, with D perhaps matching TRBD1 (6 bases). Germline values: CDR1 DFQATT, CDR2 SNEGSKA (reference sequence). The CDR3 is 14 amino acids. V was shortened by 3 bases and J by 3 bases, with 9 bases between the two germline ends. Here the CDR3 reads CSASQGIYNSPLHF. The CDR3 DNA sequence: TGCAGTGCTAGTCAGGGGATCTATAATTCACCCCTCCACTTT.

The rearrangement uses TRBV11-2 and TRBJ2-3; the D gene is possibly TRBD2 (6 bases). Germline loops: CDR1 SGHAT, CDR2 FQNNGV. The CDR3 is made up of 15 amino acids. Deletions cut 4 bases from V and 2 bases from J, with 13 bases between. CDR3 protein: CASSSPGAPTDTQYF. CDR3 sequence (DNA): TGTGCCAGCAGCTCCCCGGGAGCCCCCACAGATACGCAGTATTTT.

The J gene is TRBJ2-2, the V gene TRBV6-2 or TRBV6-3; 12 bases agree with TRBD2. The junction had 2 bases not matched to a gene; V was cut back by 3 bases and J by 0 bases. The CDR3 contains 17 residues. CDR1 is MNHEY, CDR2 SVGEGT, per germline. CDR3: CASSYLAGGTNTGELFF. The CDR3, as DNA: TGTGCCAGCAGTTATCTAGCGGGGGGGACGAACACCGGGGAGCTGTTTTTT.

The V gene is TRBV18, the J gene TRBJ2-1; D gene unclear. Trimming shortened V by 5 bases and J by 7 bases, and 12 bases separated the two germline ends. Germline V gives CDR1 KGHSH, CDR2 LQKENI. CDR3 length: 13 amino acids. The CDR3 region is CASSLPSRNEQFF. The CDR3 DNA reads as TGTGCCAGCTCATTACCTTCTAGGAATGAGCAGTTCTTC.

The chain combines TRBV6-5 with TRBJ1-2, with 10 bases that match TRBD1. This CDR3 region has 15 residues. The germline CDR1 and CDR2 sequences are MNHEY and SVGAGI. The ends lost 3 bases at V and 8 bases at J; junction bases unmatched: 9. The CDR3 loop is CASSYRDRGYGGYTF. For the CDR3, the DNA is TGTGCCAGCAGTTATAGGGACAGGGGCTATGGCGGCTACACCTTC.

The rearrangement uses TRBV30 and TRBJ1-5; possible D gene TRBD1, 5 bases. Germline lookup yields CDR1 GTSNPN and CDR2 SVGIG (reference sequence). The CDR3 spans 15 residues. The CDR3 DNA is TGTGCTGATGCCGGGCGACAGCCCCACAATCAGCCCCAGCATTTT. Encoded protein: CADAGRQPHNQPQHF.

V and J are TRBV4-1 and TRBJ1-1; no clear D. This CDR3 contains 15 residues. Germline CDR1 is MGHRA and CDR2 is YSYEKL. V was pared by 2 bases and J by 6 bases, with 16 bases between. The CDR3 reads CASSQRGPGRPEAFF. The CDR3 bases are TGCGCCAGCAGCCAACGAGGACCGGGGAGACCTGAAGCTTTCTTT.

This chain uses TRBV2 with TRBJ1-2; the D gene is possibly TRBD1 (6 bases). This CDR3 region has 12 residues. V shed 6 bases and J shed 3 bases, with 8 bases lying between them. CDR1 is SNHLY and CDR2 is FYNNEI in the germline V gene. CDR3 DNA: TGTGCCAGCAGCGAGGGGGACTATGGCTACACCTTC. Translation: CASSEGDYGYTF.

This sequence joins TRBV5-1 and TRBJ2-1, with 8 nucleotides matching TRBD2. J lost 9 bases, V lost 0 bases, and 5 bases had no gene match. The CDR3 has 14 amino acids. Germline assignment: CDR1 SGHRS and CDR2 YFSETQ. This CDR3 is CASSLGQRESEQFF. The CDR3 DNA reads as TGCGCCAGCAGCTTGGGCCAGCGGGAGAGTGAGCAGTTCTTC.

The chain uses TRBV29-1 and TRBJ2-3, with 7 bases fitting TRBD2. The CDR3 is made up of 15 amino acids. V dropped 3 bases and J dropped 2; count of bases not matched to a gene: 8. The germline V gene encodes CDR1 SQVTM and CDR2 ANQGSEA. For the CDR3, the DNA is TGCAGCGTTGATCTACTAGCGAGCTACACAGATACGCAGTATTTT. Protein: CSVDLLASYTDTQYF.

CDR3 sequence: CASSGTGGYNEQFF. CDR3 nucleotides: TGTGCCAGCAGTGGGACAGGGGGCTACAATGAGCAGTTCTTC. V and J are TRBV2 and TRBJ2-1; 10 nucleotides line up with TRBD1. Germline values: CDR1 SNHLY, CDR2 FYNNEI. The CDR3 loop spans 14 amino acids. After removal of 4 bases from V and 3 bases from J, the junction contained 0 bases not matched to a gene.

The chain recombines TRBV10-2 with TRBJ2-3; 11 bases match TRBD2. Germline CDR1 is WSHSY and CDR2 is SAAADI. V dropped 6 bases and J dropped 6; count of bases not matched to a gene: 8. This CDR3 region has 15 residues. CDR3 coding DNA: TGCGCCAGCAGAGAGGTAGCGGGGGGGCCTGATACGCAGTATTTT. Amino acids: CASREVAGGPDTQYF.

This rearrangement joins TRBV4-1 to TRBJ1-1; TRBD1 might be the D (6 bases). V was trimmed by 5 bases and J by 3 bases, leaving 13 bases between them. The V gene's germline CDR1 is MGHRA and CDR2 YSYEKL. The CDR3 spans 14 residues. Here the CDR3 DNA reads TGCGCCAGCAGCGGGCAGGGGAGCCACACTGAAGCTTTCTTT. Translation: CASSGQGSHTEAFF.

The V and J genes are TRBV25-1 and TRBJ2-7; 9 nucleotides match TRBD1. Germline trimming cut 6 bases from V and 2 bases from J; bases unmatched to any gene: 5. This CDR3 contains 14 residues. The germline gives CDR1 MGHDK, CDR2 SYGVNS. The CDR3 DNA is TGTGCCAGCAGATGGGACAGGGCCCCCTACGAGCAGTACTTC. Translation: CASRWDRAPYEQYF.

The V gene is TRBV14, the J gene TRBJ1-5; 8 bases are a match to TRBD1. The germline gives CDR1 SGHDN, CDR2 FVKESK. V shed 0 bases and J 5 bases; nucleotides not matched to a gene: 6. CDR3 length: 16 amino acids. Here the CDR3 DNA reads TGTGCCAGCAGCCAAGAGGACAGGGCCCCGCATCAGCCCCAGCATTTT. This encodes CASSQEDRAPHQPQHF. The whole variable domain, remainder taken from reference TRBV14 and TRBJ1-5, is EAGVTQFPSHSVIEKGQTVTLRCDPISGHDNLYWYRRVMGKEIKFLLHFVKESKQDESGMPNNRFLAERTGGTYSTLKVQPAELEDSGVYFCASSQEDRAPHQPQHFGDGTRLSIL.

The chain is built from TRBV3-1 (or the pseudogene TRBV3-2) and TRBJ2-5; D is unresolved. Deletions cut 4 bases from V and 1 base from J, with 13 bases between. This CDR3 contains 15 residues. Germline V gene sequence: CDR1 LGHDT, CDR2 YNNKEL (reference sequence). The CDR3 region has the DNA TGTGCCAGCAGCCCCTCCCTAGGCAGCCAAGAGACCCAGTACTTC. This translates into CASSPSLGSQETQYF.

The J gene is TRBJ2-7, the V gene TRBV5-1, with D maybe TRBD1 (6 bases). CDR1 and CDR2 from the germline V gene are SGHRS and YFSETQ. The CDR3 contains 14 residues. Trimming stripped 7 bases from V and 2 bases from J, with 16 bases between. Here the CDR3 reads CASSNRETPYEQYF. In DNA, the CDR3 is TGCGCCAGCTCGAACAGGGAAACCCCCTACGAGCAGTACTTC.

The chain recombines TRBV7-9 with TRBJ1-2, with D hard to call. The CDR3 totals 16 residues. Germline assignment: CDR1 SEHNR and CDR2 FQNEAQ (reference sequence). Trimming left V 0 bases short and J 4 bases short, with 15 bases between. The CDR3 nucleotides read TGTGCCAGCAGCTTAGCAGCGGCAAGTCTTTCCTATGGCTACACCTTC. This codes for CASSLAAASLSYGYTF.

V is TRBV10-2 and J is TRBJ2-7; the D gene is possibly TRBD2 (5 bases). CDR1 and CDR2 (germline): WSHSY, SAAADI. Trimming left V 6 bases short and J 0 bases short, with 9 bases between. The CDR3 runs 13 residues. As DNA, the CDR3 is TGCGCCAGCAGAAGGGAGAGCTCCTACGAGCAGTACTTC. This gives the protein CASRRESSYEQYF.